The rows below give T cell receptor beta chains drawn from one sample of a study of blood T cell repertoires in COVID-19. TCRdb's table, derived via immunoSEQ multiplex PCR, lists solely in-frame clones and lacks some. This table has a few hundred thousand clones, around 85% appearing once. Sequencing used peripheral blood. The receptors were gathered from a woman between 18 and 30 years old with acute or convalescent COVID-19. Each CDR3 is given with its conserved first and last residue. The D gene is left open where the match is weak. For some rows the clone size is stated as once, few or many, or as a class when expanded; others skip it.

clone_size,d_call,v_call,cdr3_length,j_call,cdr3_nt,cdr3_aa
.,.,TRBV2,12,TRBJ2-2,TGTGCCAGCAACCCGGGCACCGGGGAGCTGTTTTTT,CASNPGTGELFF
.,TRBD1,TRBV6-5,13,TRBJ1-2,TGTGCCAGCAGCGAGACAGGGACCTATGGCTACACCTTC,CASSETGTYGYTF
.,TRBD1,TRBV27,18,TRBJ1-2,TGTGCCAGCAGTTTATCAGCCCTTGGACAGGGGGCGGAGGGGGGCTACACCTTC,CASSLSALGQGAEGGYTF
.,TRBD2,TRBV19,17,TRBJ2-1,TGTGCCAGTAGTTCGACTAGCGGGAGGAACTCCTACAATGAGCAGTTCTTC,CASSSTSGRNSYNEQFF
.,.,TRBV30,19,TRBJ1-4,TGTGCCTGGACCCACCGAAAAATCAGGGTGGCCCCAACTAATGAAAAACTGTTTTTT,CAWTHRKIRVAPTNEKLFF
.,.,TRBV21-1,14,TRBJ1-1,TGTGCCAGCAGCCGTGACAGGGTGAACACTGAAGCTTTCTTT,CASSRDRVNTEAFF
.,.,TRBV29-1,10,TRBJ1-2,TGCAGCGTTGAAGGTCCGGGCTACACCTTC,CSVEGPGYTF
once,.,TRBV19,17,TRBJ1-5,TGTGCCAGTAGTTCGGCTATAATACTGGGGGGAGATCAGCCCCAGCATTTT,CASSSAIILGGDQPQHF
.,.,TRBV6-5,12,TRBJ1-2,TGTGCCAGCAAGCACCATAACTATGGCTACACCTTC,CASKHHNYGYTF
.,TRBD2,TRBV6-1,16,TRBJ2-7,TGTGCCAGCAGTGGAACTTGGGGGACTAGTACAGGGGAGCAGTACTTC,CASSGTWGTSTGEQYF
.,TRBD1,TRBV11-2,15,TRBJ2-5,TGTGCCAGCAGCCCACAACAGGGGGGACAAGAGACCCAGTACTTC,CASSPQQGGQETQYF
.,TRBD1,TRBV6-1,17,TRBJ2-2,TGTGCCAGCAGTGAAGCTGGGGCAGGGGGCGCCGTCGGGGAGCTGTTTTTT,CASSEAGAGGAVGELFF
.,TRBD2,TRBV30,14,TRBJ2-1,TGTGCCTGGGGGAGCGGGGGGGCCTACAATGAGCAGTTCTTC,CAWGSGGAYNEQFF
.,TRBD2,TRBV5-1,15,TRBJ2-1,TGCGCCAGCAGCCTTTTGACTAGCGGGAGTCAAGAGCAGTTCTTC,CASSLLTSGSQEQFF
.,TRBD2,TRBV9,15,TRBJ2-3,TGTGCCAGCAGCGAGCGGGATCCTCACACAGATACGCAGTATTTT,CASSERDPHTDTQYF
.,.,TRBV6-4,13,TRBJ2-5,TGTGCCAGCAGTCGGGAGTCCGGGGAGACCCAGTACTTC,CASSRESGETQYF
once,.,TRBV9,16,TRBJ2-1,TGTGCCAGCAGCCCAGAGCAGGGGGGCCCTAACAATGAGCAGTTCTTC,CASSPEQGGPNNEQFF
.,TRBD1,TRBV11-2,18,TRBJ2-7,TGTGCCAGCAGCCGTGGGACGGGGACAGGGGTTGGTATCTACGAGCAGTACTTC,CASSRGTGTGVGIYEQYF
.,TRBD2,TRBV9,15,TRBJ2-7,TGTGCCAGCAGCATTCACGGGACTAGCTCCTACGAGCAGTACTTC,CASSIHGTSSYEQYF
.,TRBD2,TRBV3-1/TRBV3-2,16,TRBJ2-1,TGTGCCAGCAGCCTGGGACTAGACGGAAGGGGCAATGAGCAGTTCTTC,CASSLGLDGRGNEQFF
.,TRBD1,TRBV19,17,TRBJ1-1,TGTGCCAGTAGTATGGACAGGGCGACTTTGACCGGTACTGAAGCTTTCTTT,CASSMDRATLTGTEAFF
.,.,TRBV19,16,TRBJ2-7,TGTGCCAGTAGTGTACGTGGTGGGGCCGTATCCTACGAGCAGTACTTC,CASSVRGGAVSYEQYF
.,TRBD2,TRBV2,13,TRBJ2-3,TGTGCCAGCAGAAGCGGGAGTGCAGATACGCAGTATTTT,CASRSGSADTQYF
.,TRBD2,TRBV19,15,TRBJ2-1,TGTGCCAGTAGTAAACTAGCGGGAGCCTACAATGAGCAGTTCTTC,CASSKLAGAYNEQFF
.,TRBD2,TRBV6-6,15,TRBJ2-2,TGTGCCAGCAGTTACCAGCGGGAGACAACCGGGGAGCTGTTTTTT,CASSYQRETTGELFF
.,.,TRBV7-3,15,TRBJ1-6,TGTGCCAGCAGCTCCCGACGTGGGGGCGATTCACCCCTCCACTTT,CASSSRRGGDSPLHF
.,.,TRBV28,12,TRBJ1-2,TGTGCCAGCAGTTTTCGAGATTGGGGCTACACCTTC,CASSFRDWGYTF
.,TRBD2,TRBV5-5,15,TRBJ2-5,TGTGCCAGCAGCATTAGCGGGGGGGCTGGGGAGACCCAGTACTTC,CASSISGGAGETQYF
.,TRBD1,TRBV19,14,TRBJ2-7,TGTGCCAGTAGTATAGGACAGGGGGACTACGAGCAGTACTTC,CASSIGQGDYEQYF
few,TRBD2,TRBV27,16,TRBJ2-3,TGTGCCAGCAGTTTAAGTGCTAGCGGGAGGGCAGATACGCAGTATTTT,CASSLSASGRADTQYF
.,TRBD1,TRBV19,16,TRBJ1-6,TGTGCCAGTAGTATGTATGAACAGGGGAAGAATTCACCCCTCCACTTT,CASSMYEQGKNSPLHF
.,.,TRBV19,15,TRBJ1-5,TGTGCCAGTAGGTGGACAGCGACTAAATATCAGCCCCAGCATTTT,CASRWTATKYQPQHF
.,TRBD1,TRBV19,15,TRBJ2-3,TGTGCCAGTAGTAGGGGGACAGTGGCACCAGATACGCAGTATTTT,CASSRGTVAPDTQYF
.,TRBD1,TRBV9,13,TRBJ2-1,TGTGCCAGCAGCGAGGGGACAGGGAGCACCCGGTTCTTC,CASSEGTGSTRFF
.,.,TRBV10-2,13,TRBJ1-3,TGCGCCAGCAGTGCAGGGTCTGGAAACACCATATATTTT,CASSAGSGNTIYF
.,TRBD1,TRBV6-6,15,TRBJ2-3,TGTGCCAGCAGAACCCCGGGACAGCCAGGAGATACGCAGTATTTT,CASRTPGQPGDTQYF
.,TRBD1,TRBV24-1,16,TRBJ2-7,TGTGCCACCAGTGCCGGACTGGACAGGGGTTGGGACGAGCAGTACTTC,CATSAGLDRGWDEQYF
.,.,TRBV5-1,12,TRBJ1-1,TGCGCCAGCAGCTTGTCAGACAGCGAAGCTTTCTTT,CASSLSDSEAFF
.,.,TRBV5-8,12,TRBJ2-1,TGTGCCAGCAGCTTAGCGGACAATGAGCAGTTCTTC,CASSLADNEQFF
.,TRBD1,TRBV19,14,TRBJ1-5,TGTGCCAGTAGAGGGCAGGGGGCCAATCAGCCCCAGCATTTT,CASRGQGANQPQHF
.,.,TRBV7-7,13,TRBJ1-1,TGTGCCAGCAGCTTAGCCCCAGGGGACGAAGCTTTCTTT,CASSLAPGDEAFF
.,.,TRBV5-1,15,TRBJ1-1,TGCGCCAGCAGACCTAGCTTCTCGGAGAACACTGAAGCTTTCTTT,CASRPSFSENTEAFF
.,TRBD1,TRBV3-1/TRBV3-2,16,TRBJ1-1,TGTGCCAGCACCCAACTTCATAAGGGGGCGCGCACTGAAGCTTTCTTT,CASTQLHKGARTEAFF
.,.,TRBV6-5,13,TRBJ1-4,TGTGCCAGCACCCTAGGTCCGGGGGAAAAACTGTTTTTT,CASTLGPGEKLFF
.,.,TRBV7-9,16,TRBJ1-3,TGTGCCAGCAGCACCAAGGGGACAACCTCTGGAAACACCATATATTTT,CASSTKGTTSGNTIYF
.,TRBD1,TRBV19,14,TRBJ1-1,TGTGCCAGTAGTATAGCCGAGGGGGCGATTGAAGCTTTCTTT,CASSIAEGAIEAFF
.,TRBD1,TRBV28,15,TRBJ1-3,TGTGCCAGCAGTCGCCCCACAGGGGTAGGAAACACCATATATTTT,CASSRPTGVGNTIYF
.,.,TRBV29-1,13,TRBJ1-5,TGCAGCGTTCTTTACAGTAGCAATCAGCCCCAGCATTTT,CSVLYSSNQPQHF
.,.,TRBV28,12,TRBJ1-5,TGTGCCAGCAGCCCGGGGTATCAGCCCCAGCATTTT,CASSPGYQPQHF
.,.,TRBV21-1,15,TRBJ2-3,TGTGCCAGCAGCCCCTGGGGGGATCGCACAGATACGCAGTATTTT,CASSPWGDRTDTQYF
.,.,TRBV10-3,14,TRBJ1-2,TGTGCCATCAGTGAGTCCCAGGGTGTGTATGGCTACACCTTC,CAISESQGVYGYTF
.,TRBD1,TRBV14,17,TRBJ2-4,TGTGCCAGCAGCCCTGCAGGGGGCATTAAAACCAAAAACATTCAGTACTTC,CASSPAGGIKTKNIQYF
.,.,TRBV7-2,14,TRBJ1-5,TGTGCCAGCAGCTTATTACTAGGTGGGCAGCCCCAGCATTTT,CASSLLLGGQPQHF
.,.,TRBV28,15,TRBJ1-1,TGTGCCAGCAGTTTGCCTTCAGGGTTGGGCACTGAAGCTTTCTTT,CASSLPSGLGTEAFF